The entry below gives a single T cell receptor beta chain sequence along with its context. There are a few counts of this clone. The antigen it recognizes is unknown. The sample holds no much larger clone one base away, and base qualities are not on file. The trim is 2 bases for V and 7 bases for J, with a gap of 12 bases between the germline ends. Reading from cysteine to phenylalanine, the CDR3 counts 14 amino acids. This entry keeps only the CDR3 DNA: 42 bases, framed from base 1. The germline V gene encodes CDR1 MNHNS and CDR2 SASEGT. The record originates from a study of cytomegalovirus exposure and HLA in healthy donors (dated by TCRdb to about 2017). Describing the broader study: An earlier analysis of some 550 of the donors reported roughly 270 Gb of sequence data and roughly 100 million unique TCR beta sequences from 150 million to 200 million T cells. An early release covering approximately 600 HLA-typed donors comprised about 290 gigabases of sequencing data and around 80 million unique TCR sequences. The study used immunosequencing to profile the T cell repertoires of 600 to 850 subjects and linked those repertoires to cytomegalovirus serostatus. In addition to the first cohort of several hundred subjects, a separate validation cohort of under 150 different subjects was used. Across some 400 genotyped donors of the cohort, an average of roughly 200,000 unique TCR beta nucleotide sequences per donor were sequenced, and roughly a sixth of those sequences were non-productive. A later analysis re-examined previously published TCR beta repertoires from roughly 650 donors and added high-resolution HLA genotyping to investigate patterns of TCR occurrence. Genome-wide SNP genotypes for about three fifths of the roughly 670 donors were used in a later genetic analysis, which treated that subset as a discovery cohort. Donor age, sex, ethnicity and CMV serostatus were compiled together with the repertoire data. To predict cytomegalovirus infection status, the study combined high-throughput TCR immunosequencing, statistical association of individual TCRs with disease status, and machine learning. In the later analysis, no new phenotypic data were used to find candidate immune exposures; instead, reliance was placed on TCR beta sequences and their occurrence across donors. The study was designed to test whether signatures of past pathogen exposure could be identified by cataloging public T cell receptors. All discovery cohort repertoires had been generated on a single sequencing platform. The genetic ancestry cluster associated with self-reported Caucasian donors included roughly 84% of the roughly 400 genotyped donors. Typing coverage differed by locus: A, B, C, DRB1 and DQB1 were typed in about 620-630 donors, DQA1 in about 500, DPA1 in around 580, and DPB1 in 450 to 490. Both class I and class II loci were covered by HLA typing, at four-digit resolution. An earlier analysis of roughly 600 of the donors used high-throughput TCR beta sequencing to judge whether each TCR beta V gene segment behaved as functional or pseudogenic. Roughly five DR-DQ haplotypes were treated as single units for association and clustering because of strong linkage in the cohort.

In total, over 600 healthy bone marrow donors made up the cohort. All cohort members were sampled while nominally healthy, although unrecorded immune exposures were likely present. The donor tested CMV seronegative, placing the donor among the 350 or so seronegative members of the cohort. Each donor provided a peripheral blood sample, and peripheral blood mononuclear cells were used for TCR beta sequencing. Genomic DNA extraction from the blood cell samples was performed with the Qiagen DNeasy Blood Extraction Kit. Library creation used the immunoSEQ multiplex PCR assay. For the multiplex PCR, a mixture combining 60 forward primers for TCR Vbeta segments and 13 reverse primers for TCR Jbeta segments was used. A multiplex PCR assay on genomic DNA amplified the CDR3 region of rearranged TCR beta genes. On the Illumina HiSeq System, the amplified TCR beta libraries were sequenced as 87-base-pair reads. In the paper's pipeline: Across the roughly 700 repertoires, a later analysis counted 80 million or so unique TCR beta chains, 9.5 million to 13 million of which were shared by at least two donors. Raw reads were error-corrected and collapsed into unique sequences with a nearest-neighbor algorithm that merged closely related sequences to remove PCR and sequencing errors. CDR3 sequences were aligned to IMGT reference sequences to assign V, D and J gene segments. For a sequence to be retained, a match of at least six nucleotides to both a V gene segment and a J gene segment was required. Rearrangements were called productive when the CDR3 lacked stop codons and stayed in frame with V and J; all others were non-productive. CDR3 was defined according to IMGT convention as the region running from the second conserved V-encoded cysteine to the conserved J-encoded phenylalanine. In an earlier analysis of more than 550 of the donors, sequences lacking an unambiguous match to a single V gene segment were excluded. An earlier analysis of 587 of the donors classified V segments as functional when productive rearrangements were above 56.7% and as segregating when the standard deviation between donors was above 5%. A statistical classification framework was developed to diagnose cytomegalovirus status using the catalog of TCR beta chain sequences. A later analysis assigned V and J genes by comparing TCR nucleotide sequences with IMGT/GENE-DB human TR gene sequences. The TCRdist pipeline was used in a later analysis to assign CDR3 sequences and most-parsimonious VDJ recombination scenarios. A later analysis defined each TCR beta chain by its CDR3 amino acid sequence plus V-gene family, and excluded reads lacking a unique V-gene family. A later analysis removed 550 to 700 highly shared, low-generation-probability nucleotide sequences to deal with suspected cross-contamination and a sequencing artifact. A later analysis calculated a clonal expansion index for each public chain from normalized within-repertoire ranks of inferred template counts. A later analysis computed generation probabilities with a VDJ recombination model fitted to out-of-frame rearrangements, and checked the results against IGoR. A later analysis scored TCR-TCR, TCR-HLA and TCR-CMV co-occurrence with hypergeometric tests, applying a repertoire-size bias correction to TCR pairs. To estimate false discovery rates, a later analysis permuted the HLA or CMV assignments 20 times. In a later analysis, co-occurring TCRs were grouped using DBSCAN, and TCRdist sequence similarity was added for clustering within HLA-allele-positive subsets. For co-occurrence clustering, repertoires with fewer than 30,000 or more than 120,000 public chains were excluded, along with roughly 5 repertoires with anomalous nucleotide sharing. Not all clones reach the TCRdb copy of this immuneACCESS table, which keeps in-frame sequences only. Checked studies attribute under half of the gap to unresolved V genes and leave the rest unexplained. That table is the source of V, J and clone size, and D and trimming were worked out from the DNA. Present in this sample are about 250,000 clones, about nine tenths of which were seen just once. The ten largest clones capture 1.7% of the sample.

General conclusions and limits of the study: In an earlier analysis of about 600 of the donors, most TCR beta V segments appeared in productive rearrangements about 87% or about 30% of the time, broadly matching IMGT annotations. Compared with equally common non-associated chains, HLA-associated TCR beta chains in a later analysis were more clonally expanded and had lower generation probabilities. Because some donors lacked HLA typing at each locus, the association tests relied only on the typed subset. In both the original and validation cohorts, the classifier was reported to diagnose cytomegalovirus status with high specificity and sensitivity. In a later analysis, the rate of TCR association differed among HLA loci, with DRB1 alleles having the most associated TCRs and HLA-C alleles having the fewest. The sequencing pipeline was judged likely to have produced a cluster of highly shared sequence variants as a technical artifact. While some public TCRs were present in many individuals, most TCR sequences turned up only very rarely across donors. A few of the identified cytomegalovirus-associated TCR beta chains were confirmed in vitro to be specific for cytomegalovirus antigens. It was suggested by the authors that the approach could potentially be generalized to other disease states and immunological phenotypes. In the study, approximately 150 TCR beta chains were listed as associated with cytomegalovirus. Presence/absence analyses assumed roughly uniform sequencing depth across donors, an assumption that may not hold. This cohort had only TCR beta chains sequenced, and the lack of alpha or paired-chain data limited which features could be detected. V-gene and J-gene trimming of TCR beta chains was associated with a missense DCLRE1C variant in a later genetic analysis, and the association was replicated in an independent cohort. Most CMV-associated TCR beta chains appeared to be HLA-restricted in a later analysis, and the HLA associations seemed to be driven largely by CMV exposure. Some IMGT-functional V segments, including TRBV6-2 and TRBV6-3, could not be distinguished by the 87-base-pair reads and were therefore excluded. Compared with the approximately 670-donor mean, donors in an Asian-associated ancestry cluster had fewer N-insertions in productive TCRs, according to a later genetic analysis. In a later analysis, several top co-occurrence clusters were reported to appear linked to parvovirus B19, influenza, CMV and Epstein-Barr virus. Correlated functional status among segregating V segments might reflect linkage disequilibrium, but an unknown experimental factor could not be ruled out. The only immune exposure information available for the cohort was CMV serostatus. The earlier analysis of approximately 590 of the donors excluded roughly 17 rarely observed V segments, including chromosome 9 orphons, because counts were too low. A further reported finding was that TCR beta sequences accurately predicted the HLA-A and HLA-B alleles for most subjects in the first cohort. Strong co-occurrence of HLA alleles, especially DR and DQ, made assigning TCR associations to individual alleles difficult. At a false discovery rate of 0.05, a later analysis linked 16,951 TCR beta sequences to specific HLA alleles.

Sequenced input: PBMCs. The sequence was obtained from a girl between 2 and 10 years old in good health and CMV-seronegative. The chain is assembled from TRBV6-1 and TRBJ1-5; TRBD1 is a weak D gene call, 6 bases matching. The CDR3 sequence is CASSENRARQPQHF. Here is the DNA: TGTGCCAGCAGTGAAAACAGGGCCCGACAGCCCCAGCATTTT.